The 2 T cell receptor beta chains given below trace back to one sample, sequenced in a study of shared clonotypes between healthy human individuals. Profiling relied on immunoSEQ multiplex PCR, and the TCRdb table lists in-frame clones only, not all of them. The sample has about 680,000 clones; more than 70% are singletons. Sequencing input: memory CD4+ T cells sorted from blood. The sample's subset: CD45RA-negative fraction. These receptors were taken from a woman aged 30 to 39 in good health.

This chain uses TRBV18 with TRBJ1-4; D gene ambiguous. V dropped 2 bases and J dropped 7 bases, with 14 bases sitting between them. The germline CDR1 and CDR2 sequences are KGHSH and LQKENI. The CDR3 runs 15 residues. Here the CDR3 reads CASSPGLSRAEKLFF. The CDR3 DNA sequence: TGTGCCAGCTCACCAGGCCTTTCGAGGGCTGAAAAACTGTTTTTT.

This chain uses TRBV6-4 with TRBJ2-1; TRBD2 is a possible D gene (5 bases). Trimming took off 7 bases at V and 4 bases at J, with 23 bases between the two ends. The germline CDR1 and CDR2 sequences are MRHNA and SNTAGT. This CDR3 contains 17 residues. The CDR3 region is CASTQDFYGVPYNEQFF. The CDR3 DNA sequence: TGTGCCAGCACTCAGGATTTTTACGGGGTCCCATACAATGAGCAGTTCTTC.